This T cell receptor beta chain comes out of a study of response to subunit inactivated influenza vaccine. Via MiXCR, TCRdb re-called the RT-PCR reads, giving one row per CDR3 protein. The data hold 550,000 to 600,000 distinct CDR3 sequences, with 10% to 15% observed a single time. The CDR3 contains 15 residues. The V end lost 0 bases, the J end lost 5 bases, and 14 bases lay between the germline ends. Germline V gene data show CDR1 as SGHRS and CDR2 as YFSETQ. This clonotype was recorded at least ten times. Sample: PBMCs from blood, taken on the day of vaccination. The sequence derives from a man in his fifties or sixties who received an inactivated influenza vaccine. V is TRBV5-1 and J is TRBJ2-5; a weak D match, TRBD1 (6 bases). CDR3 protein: CASSLGQGSGETQYF. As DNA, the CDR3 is TGCGCCAGCAGCTTGGGTCAGGGGTCGGGCGAGACCCAGTACTTC.